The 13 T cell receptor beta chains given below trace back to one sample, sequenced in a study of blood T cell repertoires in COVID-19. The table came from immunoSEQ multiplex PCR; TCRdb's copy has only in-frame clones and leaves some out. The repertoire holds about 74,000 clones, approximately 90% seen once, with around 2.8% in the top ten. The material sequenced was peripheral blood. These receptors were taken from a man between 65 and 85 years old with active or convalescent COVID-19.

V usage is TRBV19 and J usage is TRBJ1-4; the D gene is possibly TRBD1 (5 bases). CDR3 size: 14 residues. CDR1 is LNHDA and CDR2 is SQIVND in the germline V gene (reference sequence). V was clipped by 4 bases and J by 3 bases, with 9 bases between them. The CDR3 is CASSTGMSNEKLFF. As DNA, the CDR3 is TGTGCCAGTAGTACAGGGATGTCTAATGAAAAACTGTTTTTT.

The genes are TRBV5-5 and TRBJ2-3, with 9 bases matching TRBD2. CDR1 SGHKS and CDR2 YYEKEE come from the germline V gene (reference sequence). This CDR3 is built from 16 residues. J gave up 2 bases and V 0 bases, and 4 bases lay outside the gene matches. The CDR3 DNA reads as TGTGCCAGCAGCTTGGGAGCGGGGGGCAACACAGATACGCAGTATTTT. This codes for CASSLGAGGNTDTQYF.

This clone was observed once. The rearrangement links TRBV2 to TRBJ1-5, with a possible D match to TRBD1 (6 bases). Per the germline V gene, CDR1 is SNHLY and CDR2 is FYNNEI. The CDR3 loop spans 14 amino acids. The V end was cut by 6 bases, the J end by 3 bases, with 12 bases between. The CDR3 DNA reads TGTGCCAGCAGCGGACAGATATACAATCAGCCCCAGCATTTT. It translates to CASSGQIYNQPQHF.

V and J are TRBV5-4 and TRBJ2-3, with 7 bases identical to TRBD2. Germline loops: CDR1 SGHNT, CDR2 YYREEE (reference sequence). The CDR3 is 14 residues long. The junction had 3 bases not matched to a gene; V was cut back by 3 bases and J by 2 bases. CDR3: CASSYAGATDTQYF. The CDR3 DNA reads TGTGCCAGCAGCTATGCGGGAGCCACAGATACGCAGTATTTT.

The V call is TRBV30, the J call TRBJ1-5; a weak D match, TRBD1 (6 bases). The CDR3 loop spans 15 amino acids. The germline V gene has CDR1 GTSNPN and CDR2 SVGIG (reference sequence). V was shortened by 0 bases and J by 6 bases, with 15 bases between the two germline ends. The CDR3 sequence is CAWSVRGGLGQPQHF. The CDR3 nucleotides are TGTGCCTGGAGTGTACGGGGGGGGCTAGGTCAGCCCCAGCATTTT.

The CDR3 reads CASSLGGGAGYTF. The CDR3 nucleotides read TGTGCCAGCAGCTTAGGGGGAGGGGCTGGCTACACCTTC. The chain is built from TRBV11-2 and TRBJ1-2; possibly TRBD1 for D (5 bases). CDR3 length: 13 amino acids. V lost 1 base to trimming and J lost 7 bases, with 10 bases between them. The germline V gene has CDR1 SGHAT and CDR2 FQNNGV.

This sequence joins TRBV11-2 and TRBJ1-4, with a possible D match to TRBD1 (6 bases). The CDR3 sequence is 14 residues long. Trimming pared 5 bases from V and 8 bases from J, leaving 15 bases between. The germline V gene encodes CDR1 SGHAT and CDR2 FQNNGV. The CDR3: CASSTRGGGEKLFF. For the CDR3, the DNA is TGTGCCAGCAGCACCAGGGGAGGGGGGGAAAAACTGTTTTTT. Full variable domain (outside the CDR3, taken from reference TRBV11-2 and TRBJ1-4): EAGVAQSPRYKIIEKRQSVAFWCNPISGHATLYWYQQILGQGPKLLIQFQNNGVVDDSQLPKDRFSAERLKGVDSTLKIQPAKLEDSAVYLCASSTRGGGEKLFFGSGTQLSVL.

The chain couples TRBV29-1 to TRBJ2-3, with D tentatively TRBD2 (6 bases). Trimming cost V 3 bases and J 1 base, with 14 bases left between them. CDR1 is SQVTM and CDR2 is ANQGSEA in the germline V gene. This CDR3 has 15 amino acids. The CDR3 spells CSVEPGSGGTDTQYF. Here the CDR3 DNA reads TGCAGCGTTGAGCCCGGGAGCGGAGGCACAGATACGCAGTATTTT.

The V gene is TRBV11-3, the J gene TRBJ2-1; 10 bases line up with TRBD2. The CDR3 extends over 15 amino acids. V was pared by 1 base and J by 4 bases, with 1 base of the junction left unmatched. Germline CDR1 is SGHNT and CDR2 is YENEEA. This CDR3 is CASSLGTSGYNEQFF. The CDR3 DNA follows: TGTGCCAGCAGCTTAGGGACTAGCGGATACAATGAGCAGTTCTTC.

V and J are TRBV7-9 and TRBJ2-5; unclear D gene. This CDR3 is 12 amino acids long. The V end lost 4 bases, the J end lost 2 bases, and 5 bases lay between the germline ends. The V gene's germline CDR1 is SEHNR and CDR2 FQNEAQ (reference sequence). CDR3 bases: TGTGCCAGCAGCTGGGCACAAGAGACCCAGTACTTC. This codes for CASSWAQETQYF.

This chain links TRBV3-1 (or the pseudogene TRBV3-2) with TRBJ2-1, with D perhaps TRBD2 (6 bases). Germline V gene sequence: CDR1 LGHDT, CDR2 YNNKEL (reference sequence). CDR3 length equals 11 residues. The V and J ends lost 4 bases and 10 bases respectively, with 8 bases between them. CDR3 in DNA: TGTGCCAGCAGCCGGGGGAGGGAGCAGTTCTTC. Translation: CASSRGREQFF.

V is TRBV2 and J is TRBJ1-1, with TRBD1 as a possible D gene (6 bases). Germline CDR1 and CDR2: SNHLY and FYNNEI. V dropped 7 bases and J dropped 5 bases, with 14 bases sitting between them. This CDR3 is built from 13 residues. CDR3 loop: CASTGGPRTEAFF. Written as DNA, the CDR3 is TGTGCCAGCACCGGGGGGCCCCGGACTGAAGCTTTCTTT.

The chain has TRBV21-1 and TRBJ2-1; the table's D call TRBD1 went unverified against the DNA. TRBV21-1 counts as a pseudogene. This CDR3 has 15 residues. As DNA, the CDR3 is TGTGCCAGCAGTCCCGGGACAGGGACCTACAATGAGCAGTTCTTC. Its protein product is CASSPGTGTYNEQFF.